At least ten counts were recorded for the clone carrying this T cell receptor (beta chain). Its antigen remains unknown. Each CDR3 protein gets one entry after TCRdb re-called the RT-PCR reads with MiXCR. The sample has some 500,000 distinct CDR3 sequences; about 25% are singletons. This entry comes from a study of response to subunit inactivated influenza vaccine. Study-wide results and caveats: Authors suggested few new T cells are recruited by each seasonal influenza vaccination.

Trimming took 3 bases from V and 7 from J, leaving 12 bases between them. The CDR3 length is 14 residues. Germline V gives CDR1 LGHNA, CDR2 YSLEER. Sequenced here: CD4+ T cells sorted from PBMCs, sampled roughly 5 days after vaccination. This chain uses TRBV4-3 with TRBJ2-2; tentative D call: TRBD1 (6 bases). This TCR was recovered from a man aged 45-60 years who received an inactivated influenza vaccine. CDR3 in amino acids: CASSQEQGIGELFF. Here the CDR3 DNA reads TGCGCCAGCAGCCAGGAACAGGGAATCGGGGAGCTGTTTTTT.